This T cell receptor beta chain was recorded in a study of STAT5B mutations in CD4+ large granular lymphocyte leukemia. Study summary: The CDR3 'QG' motif was associated with a particular HLA allele among healthy donors.

Remarks on this clone: Its antigen is still unknown.

Per germline, CDR1 LNHNV and CDR2 YYDKDF (reference sequence). The V and J ends lost 3 bases and 2 bases, in that order; junction bases with no gene match: 4. The CDR3 length is 15 residues. Control samples were healthy donors' buffy coats. Study-level findings and limits: Top patient clones used TRBV06 genes more often: 8/27 versus 2/35 in controls.

Using immunoSEQ multiplex PCR, the repertoire was profiled, and TCRdb retains in-frame clones only, with some absent. The sample carries approximately 39,000 clones, 65% to 90% recorded once. What was sequenced was CD4+ T cells from blood buffy coats. The chain uses TRBV15 and TRBJ2-7; 10 positions agree with TRBD1. The TCR sequence derives from a human donor in good health. The CDR3 here is CATSSGTGVTYEQYF. In DNA, the CDR3 is TGTGCCACCAGCAGCGGGACAGGGGTTACCTACGAGCAGTACTTC.